This T cell receptor beta chain came from a study of blood T cells in healthy people across ages. Study details: T cells yielded about one barcoded beta molecule per two cells through template switching.

Study-level findings and limits: Diversity estimates from one million T cells were considered underestimates. Without sorted subsets, naive and antigen-experienced compartments could not be conclusively compared.

Notes on this clonotype: Its antigen is as yet unknown.

CDR1 is MNHEY, CDR2 SVGAGI, per germline. This CDR3 spans 14 amino acids. Alongside a J-beta primer mix, a sample-barcoded 5' primer served in a second PCR lasting about 7 to 11 cycles. In TCRdb, the 5' RACE reads were re-called with MiXCR into one record per CDR3 protein. The data contain roughly 790,000 distinct CDR3 sequences, roughly 45% of them singletons. V usage is TRBV6-5 and J usage is TRBJ2-5, with D possibly called TRBD1 or TRBD2 (5 bases each). The better agreement between TRBJ2-7 and the DNA end casts doubt on the J call. The clonotype originates from a woman aged 60-75 years in good health. The sample taken for sequencing was blood. CDR3 loop: CASSYAGTDYEQYF. The DNA for the CDR3 is TGTGCCAGCAGTTACGCTGGGACGGACTACGAGCAGTACTTC.